Listed below are T cell receptor beta chains from one sample, sequenced in a study of CD8 T cells in Susac syndrome. MiXCR, run by TCRdb on the immunoSEQ multiplex PCR reads, gives a single entry per CDR3 protein. The sample holds some 190,000 distinct CDR3 sequences, roughly 94% seen once. The sample comprised CD4+ T cells from PBMCs. The receptors stem from a human donor in good health. CDR3s include the opening cysteine and the closing phenylalanine or tryptophan. The D gene is left open where the match is weak. The size of a clone is reported for some rows only, either as once, few or many, or as a class for expanded clones.

cdr3_aa | cdr3_nt | clone_size | cdr3_length | d_call | j_call | v_call
CASSQEGVSGYTF | TGCGCCAGCAGCCAAGAAGGGGTTAGTGGCTACACCTTC | . | 13 | . | TRBJ1-2 | TRBV4-3
CATKKQVIPGTGELFF | TGTGCCACCAAGAAACAGGTGATACCTGGGACCGGGGAGCTGTTTTTT | . | 16 | . | TRBJ2-2 | TRBV24-1
CASSLRLGETQYF | TGTGCCAGCAGCCTCCGCCTAGGGGAGACCCAGTACTTC | . | 13 | . | TRBJ2-5 | TRBV7-2
CASSQALSGGLDEQYF | TGCGCCAGCAGCCAAGCCCTGAGCGGGGGTCTGGACGAGCAGTACTTC | . | 16 | TRBD2 | TRBJ2-7 | TRBV4-3
CASSLIGSNQPQHF | TGTGCCAGCAGTTTAATAGGCAGCAATCAGCCCCAGCATTTT | . | 14 | . | TRBJ1-5 | TRBV28
CASRISGQDSNQPQHF | TGTGCCAGCAGGATATCGGGACAGGATAGCAATCAGCCCCAGCATTTT | . | 16 | TRBD1 | TRBJ1-5 | TRBV28
CAWDRRGETQYF | TGTGCCTGGGACAGGAGGGGAGAGACCCAGTACTTC | . | 12 | . | TRBJ2-5 | TRBV30
CASSLARGDEQYF | TGTGCCAGCAGCTTAGCGAGGGGCGACGAGCAGTACTTC | . | 13 | . | TRBJ2-7 | TRBV7-7
CSAPLGTDTQYF | TGCAGTGCTCCTCTTGGGACAGATACGCAGTATTTT | . | 12 | . | TRBJ2-3 | TRBV20-1
CASSQGLFSGNTIYF | TGTGCCAGCAGCCAAGGCCTTTTCTCTGGAAACACCATATATTTT | . | 15 | . | TRBJ1-3 | TRBV3-1
CAWLRDRVYGYTF | TGTGCCTGGTTAAGGGACAGGGTGTATGGCTACACCTTC | . | 13 | TRBD1 | TRBJ1-2 | TRBV30
CAWSVGGDGYTF | TGTGCCTGGAGTGTGGGTGGAGATGGCTACACCTTC | . | 12 | . | TRBJ1-2 | TRBV30
CSASGGTTGTYGYTF | TGCAGTGCTAGTGGGGGGACGACAGGGACCTATGGCTACACCTTC | . | 15 | TRBD1 | TRBJ1-2 | TRBV20-1
CASSLGDGSSYEQYF | TGTGCCAGCAGCTTAGGGGACGGATCCTCCTACGAGCAGTACTTC | . | 15 | . | TRBJ2-7 | TRBV7-9
CASGLDRGDTQYF | TGTGCTAGTGGTTTGGACAGGGGAGATACGCAGTATTTT | . | 13 | TRBD1 | TRBJ2-3 | TRBV12-5
CSVRAGAGTDTQYF | TGCAGCGTACGAGCAGGGGCTGGCACAGATACGCAGTATTTT | . | 14 | . | TRBJ2-3 | TRBV29-1
CASSQAGGEADTQYF | TGTGCCAGCAGCCAAGCGGGAGGAGAGGCAGATACGCAGTATTTT | . | 15 | TRBD2 | TRBJ2-3 | TRBV4-2
CASSLDGSLNTEAFF | TGCGCCAGCAGCTTGGACGGCAGTTTGAACACTGAAGCTTTCTTT | . | 15 | . | TRBJ1-1 | TRBV5-1
CSALTGTGNNEQFF | TGCAGTGCCCTGACCGGGACAGGGAACAATGAGCAGTTCTTC | . | 14 | TRBD1 | TRBJ2-1 | TRBV20-1
CASSPGRHGYTF | TGTGCCAGCAGCCCCGGGAGACATGGCTACACCTTC | . | 12 | . | TRBJ1-2 | TRBV6-1
CASTSLAYEQYF | TGCGCCAGCACCAGTCTCGCCTACGAGCAGTACTTC | . | 12 | . | TRBJ2-7 | TRBV5-1
CSAPRAGVDNEQFF | TGCAGTGCTCCACGGGCGGGGGTCGACAATGAGCAGTTCTTC | . | 14 | TRBD2 | TRBJ2-1 | TRBV20-1
CSVDLGYSNQPQHF | TGCAGCGTTGATTTAGGGTATAGCAATCAGCCCCAGCATTTT | once | 14 | . | TRBJ1-5 | TRBV29-1
CATSDLRFGRGGKETQYF | TGTGCCACCAGTGATTTGCGGTTTGGGCGCGGTGGAAAGGAGACCCAGTACTTC | . | 18 | . | TRBJ2-5 | TRBV24-1
CASKGRETQYF | TGTGCCAGCAAGGGACGGGAGACCCAGTACTTC | few | 11 | . | TRBJ2-5 | TRBV6-5
CASSVTLGRDTQYF | TGCGCCAGCAGTGTGACTCTCGGTCGCGATACGCAGTATTTT | . | 14 | . | TRBJ2-3 | TRBV4-1
CAWSRKTVSTDTQYF | TGTGCCTGGAGTCGGAAGACGGTTAGCACAGATACGCAGTATTTT | . | 15 | . | TRBJ2-3 | TRBV30
CASSPATETQYF | TGTGCCAGCAGTCCAGCGACGGAGACCCAGTACTTC | . | 12 | . | TRBJ2-5 | TRBV11-2
CASSGPQGRAEAFF | TGTGCCAGCAGTGGCCCACAGGGTCGGGCTGAAGCTTTCTTT | . | 14 | . | TRBJ1-1 | TRBV12-3/TRBV12-4
CASSLSDFGETQYF | TGTGCCAGCAGCTTATCGGACTTCGGGGAGACCCAGTACTTC | . | 14 | . | TRBJ2-5 | TRBV5-4
CASSEPLGGARNYEQYF | TGTGCCAGCAGTGAACCATTAGGGGGGGCGAGGAACTACGAGCAGTACTTC | . | 17 | . | TRBJ2-7 | TRBV25-1
CSVGESNQPQHF | TGCAGCGTGGGTGAAAGCAATCAGCCCCAGCATTTT | . | 12 | . | TRBJ1-5 | TRBV29-1
CSVGSGSGDGYTF | TGCAGCGTTGGGAGTGGGTCGGGGGATGGCTACACCTTC | . | 13 | . | TRBJ1-2 | TRBV29-1
CASSLIGSTDTQYF | TGTGCCAGCAGCTTAATTGGCAGCACAGATACGCAGTATTTT | . | 14 | . | TRBJ2-3 | TRBV11-2
CASSQAGFTDTQYF | TGTGCCAGCAGCCAGGCGGGGTTCACAGATACGCAGTATTTT | . | 14 | . | TRBJ2-3 | TRBV14
CASATLGAGELFF | TGTGCCAGCGCTACCTTAGGGGCCGGGGAGCTGTTTTTT | . | 13 | . | TRBJ2-2 | TRBV5-4
CASSSGTSEETQYF | TGTGCCAGCAGCTCCGGGACTAGCGAAGAGACCCAGTACTTC | . | 14 | TRBD2 | TRBJ2-5 | TRBV7-9
CASRSGRPTGNTEAFF | TGTGCCAGCAGGTCGGGTAGACCAACGGGGAACACTGAAGCTTTCTTT | . | 16 | . | TRBJ1-1 | TRBV28
CASRRVGQETQYF | TGTGCCAGCAGGCGGGTGGGGCAAGAGACCCAGTACTTC | . | 13 | . | TRBJ2-5 | TRBV6-5
CSARDRKTQYF | TGCAGTGCCCGGGACCGAAAGACCCAGTACTTC | . | 11 | . | TRBJ2-5 | TRBV20-1
CASSSPRDSQRETQYF | TGTGCCAGCAGTTCACCCAGGGACAGCCAAAGGGAGACCCAGTACTTC | . | 16 | TRBD1 | TRBJ2-5 | TRBV28
CASSPPGHQAQADTQYF | TGTGCCAGCAGTCCTCCGGGACATCAAGCTCAAGCAGATACGCAGTATTTT | . | 17 | . | TRBJ2-3 | TRBV12-3/TRBV12-4
CASSGGLKETQYF | TGTGCCAGCAGTGGAGGGTTGAAGGAGACCCAGTACTTC | . | 13 | . | TRBJ2-5 | TRBV2
CASSPTTGGDGYTF | TGTGCCAGCAGCCCTACGACAGGGGGCGATGGCTACACCTTC | once | 14 | TRBD1 | TRBJ1-2 | TRBV5-4
CSVPDGDYGYTF | TGCAGTGTGCCCGATGGTGACTATGGCTACACCTTC | . | 12 | . | TRBJ1-2 | TRBV20-1
CASSQEWQADNSPLHF | TGTGCCAGCAGCCAAGAGTGGCAGGCGGACAATTCACCCCTCCACTTT | . | 16 | . | TRBJ1-6 | TRBV3-1
CASSPHRGQIYGYTF | TGTGCCAGCAGCCCTCACAGGGGGCAAATCTATGGCTACACCTTC | . | 15 | TRBD1 | TRBJ1-2 | TRBV14
CSVLWGMNTEAFF | TGCAGCGTTCTATGGGGAATGAACACTGAAGCTTTCTTT | . | 13 | . | TRBJ1-1 | TRBV29-1
CSATQNNRHIQYF | TGCAGTGCTACTCAAAATAACAGACACATTCAGTACTTC | once | 13 | . | TRBJ2-4 | TRBV20-1
CASSVPSGNTIYF | TGTGCCAGCAGCGTCCCGTCAGGAAACACCATATATTTT | . | 13 | . | TRBJ1-3 | TRBV9
CASSLRTSGRNEQFF | TGTGCCAGCAGTTTAAGGACTAGCGGGAGAAATGAGCAGTTCTTC | . | 15 | TRBD2 | TRBJ2-1 | TRBV12-3/TRBV12-4